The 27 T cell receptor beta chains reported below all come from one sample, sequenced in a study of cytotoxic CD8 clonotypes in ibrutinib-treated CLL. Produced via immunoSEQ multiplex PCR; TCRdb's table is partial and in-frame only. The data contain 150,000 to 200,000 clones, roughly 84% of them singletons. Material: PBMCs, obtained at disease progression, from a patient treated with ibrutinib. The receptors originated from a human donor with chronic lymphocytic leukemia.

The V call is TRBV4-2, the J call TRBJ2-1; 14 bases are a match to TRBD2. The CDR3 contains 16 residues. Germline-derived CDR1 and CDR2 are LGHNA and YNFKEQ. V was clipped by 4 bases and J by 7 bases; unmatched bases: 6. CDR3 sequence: CASSRRTSGRLNEQFF. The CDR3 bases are TGTGCCAGCAGCCGAAGGACTAGCGGGAGGTTGAATGAGCAGTTCTTC.

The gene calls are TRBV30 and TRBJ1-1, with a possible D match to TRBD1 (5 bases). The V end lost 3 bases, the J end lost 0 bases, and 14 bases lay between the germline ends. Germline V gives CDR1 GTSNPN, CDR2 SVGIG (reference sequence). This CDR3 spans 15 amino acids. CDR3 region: CAWRRGMGMNTEAFF. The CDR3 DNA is TGTGCCTGGAGAAGGGGAATGGGAATGAACACTGAAGCTTTCTTT.

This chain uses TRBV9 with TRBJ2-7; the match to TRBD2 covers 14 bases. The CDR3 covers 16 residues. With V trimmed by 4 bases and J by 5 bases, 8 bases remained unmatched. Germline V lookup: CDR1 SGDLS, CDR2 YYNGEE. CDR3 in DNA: TGTGCCAGCAGCCACGGGACTAGCGGGAGACCGCACGAGCAGTACTTC. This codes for CASSHGTSGRPHEQYF.

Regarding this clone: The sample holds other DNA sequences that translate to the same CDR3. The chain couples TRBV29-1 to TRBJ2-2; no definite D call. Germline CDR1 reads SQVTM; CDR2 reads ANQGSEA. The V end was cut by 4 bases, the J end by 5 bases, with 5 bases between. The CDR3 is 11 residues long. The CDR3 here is CSVGGTGELFF. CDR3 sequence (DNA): TGCAGCGTTGGAGGAACCGGGGAGCTGTTTTTT.

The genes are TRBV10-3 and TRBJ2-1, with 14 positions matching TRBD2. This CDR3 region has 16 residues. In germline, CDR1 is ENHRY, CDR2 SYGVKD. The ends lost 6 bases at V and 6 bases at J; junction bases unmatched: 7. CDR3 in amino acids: CAIRGTSGRGSNEQFF. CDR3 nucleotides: TGTGCCATCAGGGGGACTAGCGGGAGAGGTTCCAATGAGCAGTTCTTC.

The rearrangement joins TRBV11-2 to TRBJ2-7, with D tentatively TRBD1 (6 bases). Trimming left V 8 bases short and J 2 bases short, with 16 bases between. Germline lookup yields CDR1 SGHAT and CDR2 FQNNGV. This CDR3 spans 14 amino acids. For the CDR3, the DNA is TGTGCCAGCCACGGTCGGGACATAACCTACGAGCAGTACTTC. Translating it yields CASHGRDITYEQYF.

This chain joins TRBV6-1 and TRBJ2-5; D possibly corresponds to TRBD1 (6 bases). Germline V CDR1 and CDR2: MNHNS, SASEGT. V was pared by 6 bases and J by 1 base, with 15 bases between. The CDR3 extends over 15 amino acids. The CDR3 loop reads CASRPGQQPQETQYF. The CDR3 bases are TGTGCCAGCAGGCCAGGACAGCAACCCCAAGAGACCCAGTACTTC.

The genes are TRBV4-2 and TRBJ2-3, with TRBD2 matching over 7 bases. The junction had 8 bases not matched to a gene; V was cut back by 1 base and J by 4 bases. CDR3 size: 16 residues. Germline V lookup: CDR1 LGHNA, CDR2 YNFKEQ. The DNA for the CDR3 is TGTGCCAGCAGCCAAGCCCTAGCGGAGGCAGCAGATACGCAGTATTTT. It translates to CASSQALAEAADTQYF.

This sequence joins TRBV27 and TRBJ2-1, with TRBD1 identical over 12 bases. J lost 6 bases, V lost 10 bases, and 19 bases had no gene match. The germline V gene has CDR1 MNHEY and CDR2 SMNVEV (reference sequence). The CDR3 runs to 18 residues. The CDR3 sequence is CATAGHGTGGPTRNEQFF. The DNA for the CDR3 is TGTGCCACGGCCGGCCACGGGACAGGGGGCCCAACACGCAATGAGCAGTTCTTC.

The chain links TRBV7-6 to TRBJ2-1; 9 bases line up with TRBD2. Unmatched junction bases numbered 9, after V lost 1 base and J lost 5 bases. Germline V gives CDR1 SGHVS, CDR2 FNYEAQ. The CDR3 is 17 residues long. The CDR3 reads CASSLGASGISNNEQFF. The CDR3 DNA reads TGTGCCAGCAGCTTAGGTGCTAGCGGGATATCCAACAATGAGCAGTTCTTC.

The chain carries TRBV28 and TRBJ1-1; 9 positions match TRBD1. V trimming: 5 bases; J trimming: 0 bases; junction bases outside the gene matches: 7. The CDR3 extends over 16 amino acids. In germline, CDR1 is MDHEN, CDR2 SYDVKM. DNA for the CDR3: TGTGCCAGCAGTCTTACTACAGGGGGCTTGAACACTGAAGCTTTCTTT. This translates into CASSLTTGGLNTEAFF.

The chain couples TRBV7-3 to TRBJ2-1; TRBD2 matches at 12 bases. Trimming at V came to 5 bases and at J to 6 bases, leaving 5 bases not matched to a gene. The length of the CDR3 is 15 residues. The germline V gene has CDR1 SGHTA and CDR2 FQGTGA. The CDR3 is CASSARLAGVNEQFF. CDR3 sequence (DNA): TGTGCCAGCAGCGCCCGACTAGCGGGAGTCAATGAGCAGTTCTTC. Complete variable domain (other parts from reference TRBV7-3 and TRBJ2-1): GAGVSQTPSNKVTEKGKYVELRCDPISGHTALYWYRQSLGQGPEFLIYFQGTGAADDSGLPNDRFFAVRPEGSVSTLKIQRTERGDSAVYLCASSARLAGVNEQFFGPGTRLTVL.

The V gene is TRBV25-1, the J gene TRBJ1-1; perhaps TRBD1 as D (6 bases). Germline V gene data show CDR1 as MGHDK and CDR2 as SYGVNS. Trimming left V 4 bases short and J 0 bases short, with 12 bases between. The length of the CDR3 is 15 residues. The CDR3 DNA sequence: TGTGCCAGCAGTGCTGACAGGCCCTTGAACACTGAAGCTTTCTTT. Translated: CASSADRPLNTEAFF.

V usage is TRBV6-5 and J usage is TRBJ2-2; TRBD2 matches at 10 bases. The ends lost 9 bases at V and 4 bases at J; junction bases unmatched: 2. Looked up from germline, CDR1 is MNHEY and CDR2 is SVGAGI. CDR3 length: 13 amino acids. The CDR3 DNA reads TGTGCCAGTAAGCGGGGGGGCACCGGGGAGCTGTTTTTT. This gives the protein CASKRGGTGELFF.

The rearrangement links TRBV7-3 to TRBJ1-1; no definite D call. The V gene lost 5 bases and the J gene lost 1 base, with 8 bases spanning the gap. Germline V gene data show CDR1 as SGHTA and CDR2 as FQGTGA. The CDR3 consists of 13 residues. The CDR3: CASSRRENTEAFF. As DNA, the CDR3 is TGTGCCAGCAGCCGTCGAGAGAACACTGAAGCTTTCTTT.

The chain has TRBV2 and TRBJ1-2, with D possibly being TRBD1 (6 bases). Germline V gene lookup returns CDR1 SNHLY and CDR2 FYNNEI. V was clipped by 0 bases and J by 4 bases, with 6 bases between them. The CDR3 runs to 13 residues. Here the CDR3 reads CASSEADSYGYTF. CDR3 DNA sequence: TGTGCCAGCAGTGAAGCGGACAGCTATGGCTACACCTTC.

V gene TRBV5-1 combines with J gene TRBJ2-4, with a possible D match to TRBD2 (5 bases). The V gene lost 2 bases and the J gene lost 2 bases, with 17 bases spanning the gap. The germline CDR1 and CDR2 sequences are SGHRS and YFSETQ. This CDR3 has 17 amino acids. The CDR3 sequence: CASSLSRAPGSKNIQYF. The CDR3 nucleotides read TGCGCCAGCAGCTTATCGCGGGCCCCGGGGTCCAAAAACATTCAGTACTTC.

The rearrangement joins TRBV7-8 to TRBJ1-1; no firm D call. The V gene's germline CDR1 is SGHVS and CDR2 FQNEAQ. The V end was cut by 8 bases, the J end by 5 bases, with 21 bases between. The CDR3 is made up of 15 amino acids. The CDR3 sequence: CASQNVSPPGTEAFF. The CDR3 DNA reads TGTGCCAGCCAAAATGTAAGCCCCCCGGGAACTGAAGCTTTCTTT.

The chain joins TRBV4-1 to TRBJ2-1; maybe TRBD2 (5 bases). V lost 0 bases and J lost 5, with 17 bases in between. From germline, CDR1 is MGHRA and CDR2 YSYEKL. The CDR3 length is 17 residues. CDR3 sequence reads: CASSQETRGRKDNEQFF. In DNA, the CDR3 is TGCGCCAGCAGCCAAGAAACTAGAGGACGGAAAGACAATGAGCAGTTCTTC.

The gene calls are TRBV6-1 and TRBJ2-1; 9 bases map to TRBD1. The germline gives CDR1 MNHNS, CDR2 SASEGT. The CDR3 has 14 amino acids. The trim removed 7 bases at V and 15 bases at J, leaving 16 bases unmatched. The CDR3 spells CASNPGQGRGAGFF. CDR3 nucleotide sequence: TGTGCCAGCAACCCGGGACAGGGTCGAGGCGCGGGGTTCTTC.

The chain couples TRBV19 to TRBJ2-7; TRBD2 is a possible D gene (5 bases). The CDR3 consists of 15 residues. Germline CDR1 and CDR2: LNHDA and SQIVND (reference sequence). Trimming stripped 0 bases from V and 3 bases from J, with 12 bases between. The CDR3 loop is CASSIEAGNYYEQYF. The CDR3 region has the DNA TGTGCCAGTAGTATAGAGGCCGGGAACTACTACGAGCAGTACTTC.

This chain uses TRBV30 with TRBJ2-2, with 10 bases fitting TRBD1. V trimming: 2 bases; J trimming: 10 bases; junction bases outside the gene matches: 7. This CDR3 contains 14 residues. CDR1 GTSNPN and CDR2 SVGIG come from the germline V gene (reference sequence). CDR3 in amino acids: CAWSSDRGSEELFF. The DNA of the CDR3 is TGTGCCTGGAGTTCGGACAGGGGGAGTGAGGAGCTGTTTTTT.

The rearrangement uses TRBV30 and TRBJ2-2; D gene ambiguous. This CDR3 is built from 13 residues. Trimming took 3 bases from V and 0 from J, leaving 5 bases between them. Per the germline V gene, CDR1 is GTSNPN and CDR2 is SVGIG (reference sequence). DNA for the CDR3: TGTGCCTGGAGCACCTCGAACACCGGGGAGCTGTTTTTT. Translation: CAWSTSNTGELFF.

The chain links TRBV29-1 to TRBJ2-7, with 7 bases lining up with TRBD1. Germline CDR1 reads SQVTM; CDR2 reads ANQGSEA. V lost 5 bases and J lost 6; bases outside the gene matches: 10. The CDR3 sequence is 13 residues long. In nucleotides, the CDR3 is TGCAGCGTTTTCCGACAGGGCAAGATCGAGCAGTACTTC. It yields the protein CSVFRQGKIEQYF.

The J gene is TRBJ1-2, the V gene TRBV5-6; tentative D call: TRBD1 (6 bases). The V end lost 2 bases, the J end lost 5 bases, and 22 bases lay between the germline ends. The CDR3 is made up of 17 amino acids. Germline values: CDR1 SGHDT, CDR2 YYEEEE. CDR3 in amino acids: CASSLLGSQGRGYGYTF. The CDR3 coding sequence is TGTGCCAGCAGCTTATTGGGTTCACAGGGTAGAGGGTATGGCTACACCTTC.

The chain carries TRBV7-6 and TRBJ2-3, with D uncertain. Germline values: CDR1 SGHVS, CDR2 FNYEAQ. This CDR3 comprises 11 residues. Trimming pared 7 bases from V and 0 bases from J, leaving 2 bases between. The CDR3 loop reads CASKSTDTQYF. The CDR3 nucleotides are TGTGCCAGCAAAAGCACAGATACGCAGTATTTT.

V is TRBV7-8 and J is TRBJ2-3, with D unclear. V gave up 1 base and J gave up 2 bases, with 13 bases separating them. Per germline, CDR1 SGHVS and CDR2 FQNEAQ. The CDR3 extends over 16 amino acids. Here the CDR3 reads CASSLESVYDTDTQYF. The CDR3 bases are TGTGCCAGCAGCTTAGAGTCAGTTTACGACACAGATACGCAGTATTTT.